The sequence of this T cell receptor beta chain was determined in a study of blood T cell repertoires in COVID-19. Background on the study: The analysed material was cDNA or gDNA that came from T cells, B-cell-depleted T cells, or PBMCs.

Only in-frame clones appear in the TCRdb table, and some are missing; sequencing was by immunoSEQ multiplex PCR. Here the sample spans some 97,000 clones, 90% to 95% being singletons. V trimming: 3 bases; J trimming: 4 bases; junction bases outside the gene matches: 5. The CDR3 is 15 amino acids. The germline gives CDR1 LGHNA, CDR2 YNFKEQ. This chain connects TRBV4-2 to TRBJ2-2, with 7 bases identical to TRBD2. Input material: peripheral blood. This clonotype was obtained from a man between 45 and 60 years old with active COVID-19. The CDR3: CASSQETSITGELFF. DNA for the CDR3: TGTGCCAGCAGCCAGGAGACTAGCATCACCGGGGAGCTGTTTTTT.